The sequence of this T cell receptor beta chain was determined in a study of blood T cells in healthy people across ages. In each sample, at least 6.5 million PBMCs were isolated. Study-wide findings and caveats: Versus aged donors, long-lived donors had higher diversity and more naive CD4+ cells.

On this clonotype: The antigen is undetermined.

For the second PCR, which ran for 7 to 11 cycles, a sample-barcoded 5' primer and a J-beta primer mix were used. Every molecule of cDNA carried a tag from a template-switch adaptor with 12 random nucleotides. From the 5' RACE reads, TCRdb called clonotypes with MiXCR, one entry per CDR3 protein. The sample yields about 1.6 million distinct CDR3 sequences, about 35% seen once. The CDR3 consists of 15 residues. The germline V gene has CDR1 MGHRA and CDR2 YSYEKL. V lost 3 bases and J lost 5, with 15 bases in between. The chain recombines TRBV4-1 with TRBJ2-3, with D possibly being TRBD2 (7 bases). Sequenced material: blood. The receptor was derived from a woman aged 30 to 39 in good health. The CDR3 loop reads CASSQTSRGKDTQYF. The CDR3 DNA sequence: TGCGCCAGCAGCCAGACTAGCAGGGGTAAAGATACGCAGTATTTT.